Following are 2 T cell receptor beta chains from one sample sequenced in a study of PD-1 blockade in classical Hodgkin lymphoma. Time point meaning: cycle 4 day 1 (C4D1), after more than 5 weeks of nivolumab. Every patient had relapsed following autologous stem cell transplantation, and cohorts differed in brentuximab vedotin exposure. The data were produced by immunoSEQ multiplex PCR, yet TCRdb's version contains in-frame clones alone and is incomplete. This table has 50,000 or so clones, 90% appearing once. This sample comprised peripheral blood mononuclear cells (PBMCs), obtained before the fourth cycle of nivolumab. The receptors come from a human donor with classical Hodgkin lymphoma.

The DNA of the CDR3 is TGTGCCAGCCCTCGAGGGACTTACGAGCAGTACTTC. Amino acids: CASPRGTYEQYF. The chain couples TRBV6-9 to TRBJ2-7; tentative D call: TRBD2 (6 bases). The CDR3 is 12 amino acids. Trimming took off 8 bases at V and 4 bases at J, with 12 bases between the two ends. Germline CDR1 is MNHGY and CDR2 is SVAAGI.

The chain is built from TRBV9 and TRBJ1-1, with no clear D. CDR3 length equals 15 residues. Germline V gene lookup returns CDR1 SGDLS and CDR2 YYNGEE. V shed 3 bases and J shed 1 base, with 13 bases lying between them. CDR3 nucleotide sequence: TGTGCCAGCAGCGGTAGACCGGGAGCGAACACTGAAGCTTTCTTT. Its protein is CASSGRPGANTEAFF.